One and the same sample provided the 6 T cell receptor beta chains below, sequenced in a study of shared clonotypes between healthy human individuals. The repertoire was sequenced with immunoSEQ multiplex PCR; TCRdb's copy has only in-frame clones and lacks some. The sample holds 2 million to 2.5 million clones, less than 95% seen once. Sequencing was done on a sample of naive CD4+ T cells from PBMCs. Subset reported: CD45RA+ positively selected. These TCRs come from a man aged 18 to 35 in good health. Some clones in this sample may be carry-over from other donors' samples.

CDR3 DNA sequence: TGTGCCAGCAGCATGGGACTAGCGGGAGCGGGGCAGTTCTTC. It codes for CASSMGLAGAGQFF. V gene TRBV7-6 combines with J gene TRBJ2-1; TRBD2 matches at 14 bases. This CDR3 spans 14 amino acids. V lost 5 bases to trimming and J lost 12 bases; unmatched junction nucleotides: 6. CDR1 is SGHVS, CDR2 FNYEAQ, per germline.

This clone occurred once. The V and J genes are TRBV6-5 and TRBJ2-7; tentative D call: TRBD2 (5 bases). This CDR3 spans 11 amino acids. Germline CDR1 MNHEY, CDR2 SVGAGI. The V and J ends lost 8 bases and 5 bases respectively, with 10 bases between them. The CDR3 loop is CASVGRNEQYF. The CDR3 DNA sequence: TGTGCCAGCGTGGGGAGAAACGAGCAGTACTTC.

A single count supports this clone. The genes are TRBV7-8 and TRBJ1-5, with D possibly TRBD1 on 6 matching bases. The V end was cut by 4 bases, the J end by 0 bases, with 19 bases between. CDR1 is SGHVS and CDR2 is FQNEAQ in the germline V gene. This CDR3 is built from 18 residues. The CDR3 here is CASSSLAWTAYSNQPQHF. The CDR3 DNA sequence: TGTGCCAGCAGCTCCCTCGCCTGGACAGCTTATAGCAATCAGCCCCAGCATTTT.

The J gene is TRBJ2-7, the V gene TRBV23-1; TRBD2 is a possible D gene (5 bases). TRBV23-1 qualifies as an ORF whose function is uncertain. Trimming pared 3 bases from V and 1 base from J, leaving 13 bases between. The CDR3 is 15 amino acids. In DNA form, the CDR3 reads TGCGCCAGCAGTCAGGAGCGGAGAATATCCTACGAGCAGTACTTC. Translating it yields CASSQERRISYEQYF.

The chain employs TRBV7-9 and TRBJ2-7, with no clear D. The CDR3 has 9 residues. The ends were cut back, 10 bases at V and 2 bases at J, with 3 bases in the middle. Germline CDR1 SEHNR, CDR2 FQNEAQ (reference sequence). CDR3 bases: TGTGCCACTCCCTACGAGCAGTACTTC. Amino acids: CATPYEQYF.

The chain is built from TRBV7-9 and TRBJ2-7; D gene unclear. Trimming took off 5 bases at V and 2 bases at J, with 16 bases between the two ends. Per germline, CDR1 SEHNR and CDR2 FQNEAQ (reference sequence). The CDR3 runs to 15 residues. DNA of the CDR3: TGTGCCAGCAGCCCCGCCGGGCTGACCGCCTACGAGCAGTACTTC. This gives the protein CASSPAGLTAYEQYF.